Listed below are T cell receptor beta chains from one sample, sequenced in a study of T cell responses to AZD1222 COVID-19 vaccine. Clones were read by immunoSEQ multiplex PCR, and TCRdb kept only the in-frame ones, dropping some. There are about 150,000 clones in the sample; 75% to 95% occur only once, and less than 3.5% lies in the top ten. Sequencing used peripheral blood, obtained 28 days after the second AZD1222 dose. The receptors shown here come from an adult who received the AZD1222 COVID-19 vaccine. Both conserved end residues are part of each CDR3. A D gene is named only where the DNA matches it firmly. Clone size is given for some rows only: seen once, a few or many times, or a class if the clone is expanded.

>few|TRBV15|TRBJ2-7|TRBD2
CATSRDLGDSGRTYEQYF
TGTGCCACCAGCAGAGATCTTGGTGATAGCGGGAGAACCTACGAGCAGTACTTC
>-|TRBV7-9|TRBJ1-1|-
CASSQAGTANTEAFF
TGTGCCAGCAGCCAAGCGGGGACGGCGAACACTGAAGCTTTCTTT
>-|TRBV7-2|TRBJ1-6|-
CASSPDTRLNSPLHF
TGTGCCAGCAGCCCCGACACCCGCTTAAATTCACCCCTCCACTTT
>-|TRBV2|TRBJ1-2|-
CASSGDRDYYGYTF
TGTGCCAGCAGTGGTGACAGAGACTACTATGGCTACACCTTC
>-|TRBV27|TRBJ2-7|-
CASSLRTHFYEQYF
TGTGCCAGCAGTTTACGTACGCATTTCTACGAGCAGTACTTC
>few|TRBV3-1/TRBV3-2|TRBJ2-7|-
CASSQDRQGSYEQYF
TGTGCCAGCAGCCAAGATCGGCAGGGGTCCTACGAGCAGTACTTC
>-|TRBV5-5|TRBJ2-3|-
CASSRLWGTDTQYF
TGTGCCAGCAGCCGGCTATGGGGCACAGATACGCAGTATTTT
>-|TRBV20-1|TRBJ1-1|-
CSAWGGKYSFF
TGCAGTGCTTGGGGAGGGAAATATTCTTTCTTT
>-|TRBV13|TRBJ2-6|-
CASSLGGWGPGANVLTF
TGTGCCAGCAGCTTAGGGGGATGGGGGCCTGGGGCCAACGTCCTGACTTTC
>-|TRBV2|TRBJ1-5|-
CASSEVGRGNQPQHF
TGTGCCAGCAGTGAAGTAGGGAGGGGTAATCAGCCCCAGCATTTT
>-|TRBV4-1|TRBJ1-5|-
CASSQAPGQPQHF
TGCGCCAGCAGCCAAGCACCGGGACAGCCCCAGCATTTT
>-|TRBV29-1|TRBJ2-4|-
CSVAGLAKNIQYF
TGCAGCGTAGCAGGACTAGCCAAAAACATTCAGTACTTC
>-|TRBV30|TRBJ2-7|-
CAWAFGYEQYF
TGTGCCTGGGCATTTGGCTACGAGCAGTACTTC
>-|TRBV12-5|TRBJ2-7|-
CASGLGSSEQYF
TGTGCTAGTGGTTTGGGGAGTTCCGAGCAGTACTTC
>-|TRBV24-1|TRBJ1-4|-
CATSESGNEKLFF
TGTGCCACCAGTGAGTCAGGGAATGAAAAACTGTTTTTT
>-|TRBV12-3/TRBV12-4|TRBJ2-1|-
CASSFRPNEQFF
TGTGCCAGCAGTTTTAGGCCCAATGAGCAGTTCTTC
>-|TRBV27|TRBJ2-3|-
CASSLVWSGPKADTQYF
TGTGCCAGCAGTTTAGTTTGGAGCGGGCCTAAGGCAGATACGCAGTATTTT
>-|TRBV27|TRBJ1-1|TRBD1
CASSFITRGQGQSKGTEAFF
TGTGCCAGCAGTTTTATCACCCGGGGACAGGGGCAATCAAAGGGCACTGAAGCTTTCTTT
>-|TRBV6-1|TRBJ1-5|-
CASSVRKTGSNQPQHF
TGTGCCAGCAGTGTACGGAAGACGGGGAGCAATCAGCCCCAGCATTTT
>-|TRBV4-1|TRBJ1-2|TRBD1
CASRGQGRFGYTF
TGCGCCAGCAGGGGACAGGGACGGTTTGGCTACACCTTC
>-|TRBV7-2|TRBJ1-1|-
CASSLHRKNTEAFF
TGTGCCAGCAGCTTACACAGGAAGAACACTGAAGCTTTCTTT
>-|TRBV11-2|TRBJ2-7|-
CASSLGPTYEQYF
TGTGCCAGCAGCCTTGGGCCGACCTACGAGCAGTACTTC
>-|TRBV19|TRBJ1-6|-
CASSVGRDNSPLHF
TGTGCCAGTAGTGTTGGACGGGATAATTCACCCCTCCACTTT
>-|TRBV2|TRBJ1-5|TRBD1
CASTSGQGDQPQHF
TGTGCCAGCACCTCGGGACAGGGAGATCAGCCCCAGCATTTT
>-|TRBV12-3/TRBV12-4|TRBJ1-1|-
CASRSSGPEAFF
TGTGCCAGCCGATCCTCTGGGCCTGAAGCTTTCTTT
>-|TRBV30|TRBJ1-2|-
CAWSSRGRVGGYTF
TGTGCCTGGAGTAGTAGAGGCAGGGTGGGTGGCTACACCTTC
>-|TRBV6-1|TRBJ1-1|-
CASSETGPTEAFF
TGTGCCAGCAGTGAAACTGGGCCCACTGAAGCTTTCTTT
>-|TRBV19|TRBJ1-2|-
CASSKGSYGYTF
TGTGCCAGTAGTAAGGGATCCTATGGCTACACCTTC
>-|TRBV6-5|TRBJ1-4|TRBD1
CACSGTGDEKLFF
TGTGCCTGTTCCGGGACAGGGGATGAAAAACTGTTTTTT
>-|TRBV24-1|TRBJ2-1|TRBD1
CATSDSGQGLYNEQFF
TGTGCCACCAGTGATTCGGGACAGGGTCTCTACAATGAGCAGTTCTTC
>-|TRBV5-4|TRBJ2-5|TRBD2
CASNRDYGTQYF
TGTGCCAGTAACCGGGACTATGGGACCCAGTACTTC
>-|TRBV11-2|TRBJ1-2|-
CASSLEPSGYGYTF
TGTGCCAGCAGCTTGGAACCCAGTGGGTATGGCTACACCTTC
>-|TRBV2|TRBJ2-1|-
CASRKEVGNEQFF
TGTGCCAGCAGGAAGGAGGTCGGAAATGAGCAGTTCTTC
>-|TRBV30|TRBJ2-5|TRBD2
CAWSVDSGSSETQYF
TGTGCCTGGAGTGTGGATAGCGGGAGTTCAGAGACCCAGTACTTC
>few|TRBV5-1|TRBJ2-1|-
CASSSTDNEQFF
TGCGCCAGCAGCTCCACAGACAATGAGCAGTTCTTC
>-|TRBV5-4|TRBJ1-2|-
CASSLPGQSGYGYTF
TGTGCCAGCAGCTTGCCCGGACAGTCCGGCTATGGCTACACCTTC
>-|TRBV27|TRBJ2-7|TRBD2
CASSLSVSGGYSYEQYF
TGTGCCAGCAGTTTATCTGTATCGGGGGGTTACTCCTACGAGCAGTACTTC
>-|TRBV5-1|TRBJ1-1|-
CATQEAGGAPEAFF
TGCGCCACCCAGGAGGCTGGGGGCGCACCTGAAGCTTTCTTT
>-|TRBV6-5|TRBJ2-5|TRBD1
CASSYSGGRETQYF
TGTGCCAGCAGTTACTCAGGGGGCAGGGAGACCCAGTACTTC
>-|TRBV6-2/TRBV6-3|TRBJ2-1|-
CASSYVAGNEQFF
TGTGCCAGCAGTTACGTGGCGGGCAATGAGCAGTTCTTC
>-|TRBV6-5|TRBJ1-1|-
CASSGHLNTEAFF
TGTGCCAGCAGCGGACACCTGAACACTGAAGCTTTCTTT
>-|TRBV5-1|TRBJ1-1|-
CASSLGSGVLTEAFF
TGCGCCAGCAGCTTGGGTTCGGGGGTACTCACTGAAGCTTTCTTT
>once|TRBV7-9|TRBJ2-1|-
CASRIGGDNEQFF
TGTGCCAGCAGAATTGGCGGAGACAATGAGCAGTTCTTC
>-|TRBV7-9|TRBJ1-2|-
CASSLDRVGYTF
TGTGCCAGCAGCTTAGACAGGGTGGGCTACACCTTC
>-|TRBV30|TRBJ1-4|-
CAWGPLLDRGEKLFF
TGTGCCTGGGGGCCCCTCTTGGATCGGGGTGAAAAACTGTTTTTT
>once|TRBV30|TRBJ2-1|-
CAWSRIEQFF
TGTGCCTGGAGTCGTATTGAGCAGTTCTTC
>-|TRBV7-2|TRBJ2-1|TRBD2
CASGWTSGRNEQFF
TGTGCCAGCGGGTGGACTAGCGGGAGGAATGAGCAGTTCTTC
>-|TRBV9|TRBJ2-7|TRBD1
CASSIGTGTSYEQYF
TGTGCCAGCAGCATCGGGACAGGGACAAGTTACGAGCAGTACTTC
>-|TRBV6-1|TRBJ1-3|TRBD1
CASSEPGQAPNTIYF
TGTGCCAGCAGTGAGCCTGGACAGGCCCCAAACACCATATATTTT
>-|TRBV19|TRBJ1-1|-
CASSIGGGRGTEAFF
TGTGCCAGTAGTATAGGGGGGGGCAGGGGCACTGAAGCTTTCTTT
>-|TRBV24-1|TRBJ2-1|TRBD2
CATEAGTGGYHEQFF
TGTGCCACCGAGGCGGGAACGGGAGGGTACCATGAGCAGTTCTTC
>-|TRBV5-5|TRBJ2-7|-
CASSLVQGGLYEQYF
TGTGCCAGCAGCTTGGTCCAGGGTGGGCTCTACGAGCAGTACTTC
>-|TRBV6-1|TRBJ1-2|TRBD1
CASSEQRDRAYGYTF
TGTGCCAGCAGTGAACAACGGGACAGGGCCTATGGCTACACCTTC
>-|TRBV27|TRBJ2-1|-
CASSPQGGEQFF
TGTGCCAGCAGTCCCCAGGGAGGTGAGCAGTTCTTC
>-|TRBV21-1|TRBJ2-5|-
CASSSYDSWDQSCLAWETQYF
TGTGCCAGCAGCTCGTATGACTCTTGGGACCAATCGTGCTTGGCCTGGGAGACCCAGTACTTC
>few|TRBV2|TRBJ2-1|TRBD1
CASSPDRSSYNEQFF
TGTGCCAGCAGCCCGGACAGGAGCTCCTACAATGAGCAGTTCTTC
>-|TRBV18|TRBJ1-1|-
CASSPGSWGRGTEAFF
TGTGCCAGCTCACCGGGTAGCTGGGGTAGGGGGACTGAAGCTTTCTTT